This T cell receptor beta chain was captured by sequencing in a study of blood T cell repertoires in COVID-19. TCRdb's copy holds only in-frame clones and misses some; the assay was immunoSEQ multiplex PCR. The sample contains 55,000 to 65,000 clones, around 90% of which appear only once. Trimming removed 1 base at V and 1 base at J, with 13 bases between. The CDR3 has 15 residues. CDR1 is SQVTM and CDR2 is ANQGSEA in the germline V gene. The V call is TRBV29-1, the J call TRBJ1-1, with a possible D match to TRBD1 (5 bases). The sample comprised peripheral blood. The TCR originated in a human donor with active COVID-19. The donor label of this sample is uncertain. The CDR3 DNA sequence: TGCAGCGTTGAAGGCCCAGGTGGGGCGAACACTGAAGCTTTCTTT. Encoded protein: CSVEGPGGANTEAFF.